Listed below are T cell receptor beta chains from one sample, sequenced in a study of type 1 regulatory T cells. TCRdb reprocessed the reads with MiXCR, giving one entry per CDR3 protein. The table lists some 71,000 distinct CDR3 sequences, around 20% of them singletons, with roughly 8.3% in the top ten. Antigen specificity for these receptors is unknown. Sequenced input: cultured type 1 regulatory T (Tr1) cells, either the whole culture or a sorted fraction (not recorded which). The receptors were gathered from a human donor in good health. Each CDR3 is given with its conserved first and last residue. The order of the fields is J gene, V gene, clone size, D gene, CDR3 DNA, CDR3 protein. The D gene is left open where the match is weak. For some rows the clone size is stated as once, few or many, or as a class when expanded; others skip it.

j_call: TRBJ2-1
v_call: TRBV12-3/TRBV12-4
clone_size: few
d_call: TRBD2
cdr3_nt: TGTGCCAGCAGGCTAGGACTAGGTGGGCATAATGAGCAGTTCTTC
cdr3_aa: CASRLGLGGHNEQFF

j_call: TRBJ2-1
v_call: TRBV7-9
clone_size: few
d_call: TRBD2
cdr3_nt: TGTGCCAGCACCATTTTTCCCCAGCGGGGGAGATCCTACAATGAGCAGTTCTTC
cdr3_aa: CASTIFPQRGRSYNEQFF

j_call: TRBJ2-5
v_call: TRBV20-1
clone_size: few
d_call: TRBD2
cdr3_nt: TGCAGTGCTGGGCGACCGGGACTAGCGGGAGAGACCCAGTACTTC
cdr3_aa: CSAGRPGLAGETQYF

j_call: TRBJ2-1
v_call: TRBV10-3
clone_size: few
d_call: .
cdr3_nt: TGTGCCATCAGTTCGGGTATGGGGAACAATGAGCAGTTCTTC
cdr3_aa: CAISSGMGNNEQFF

j_call: TRBJ2-1
v_call: TRBV10-3
clone_size: .
d_call: TRBD2
cdr3_nt: TGTGCCTCTACCAGACTAGCGGACTACAATGAGCAGTTCTTC
cdr3_aa: CASTRLADYNEQFF

j_call: TRBJ1-1
v_call: TRBV29-1
clone_size: many
d_call: TRBD1
cdr3_nt: TGCAGCGGAAAGACAGGGAATGGCTACACTGAAGCTTTCTTT
cdr3_aa: CSGKTGNGYTEAFF

j_call: TRBJ1-1
v_call: TRBV15
clone_size: .
d_call: .
cdr3_nt: TGTGCCACCAGTGGACGTCGGGAAGCTTTCTTT
cdr3_aa: CATSGRREAFF

j_call: TRBJ2-1
v_call: TRBV20-1
clone_size: .
d_call: TRBD2
cdr3_nt: TGCAGTGCTCCCCCTCCGGGAGGGCGGAATGAGCAGTTCTTC
cdr3_aa: CSAPPPGGRNEQFF

j_call: TRBJ2-1
v_call: TRBV18
clone_size: few
d_call: .
cdr3_nt: TGTGCCAGCTCGCGACAAAACAATGAGCAGTCCTTC
cdr3_aa: CASSRQNNEQSF

j_call: TRBJ2-3
v_call: TRBV12-3/TRBV12-4
clone_size: few
d_call: TRBD2
cdr3_nt: TGTGCCAGCAGTTCCGGACTAGCGGTCACAGATACGCAGTATTTT
cdr3_aa: CASSSGLAVTDTQYF

j_call: TRBJ2-7
v_call: TRBV5-1
clone_size: .
d_call: TRBD2
cdr3_nt: TGCGCCAGCAGCTTCGAACTAGCGTCCCACGAGCAGTACTTC
cdr3_aa: CASSFELASHEQYF

j_call: TRBJ2-2
v_call: TRBV12-3/TRBV12-4
clone_size: .
d_call: TRBD1
cdr3_nt: TGTGCCAGCAGTTTTGCAGGGGGCAACACCGGGGAGCTGTTTTTT
cdr3_aa: CASSFAGGNTGELFF

j_call: TRBJ2-1
v_call: TRBV20-1
clone_size: .
d_call: .
cdr3_nt: TGCAGTGCTAGGCCCGGGACTGCCTGGAATGAGCAGTTCTTC
cdr3_aa: CSARPGTAWNEQFF

j_call: TRBJ1-6
v_call: TRBV6-6
clone_size: few
d_call: TRBD1
cdr3_nt: TGTGCCAGCCGGGACAGGGGCTCCTATAATTCACCCCTCCACTTT
cdr3_aa: CASRDRGSYNSPLHF

j_call: TRBJ2-3
v_call: TRBV7-2
clone_size: .
d_call: .
cdr3_nt: TGTGCCAGCAGCGCCTACACAGATACGCAGTATTTT
cdr3_aa: CASSAYTDTQYF

j_call: TRBJ2-1
v_call: TRBV18
clone_size: .
d_call: TRBD1
cdr3_nt: TGTGCCAGCTCGCAATCCGACAGGGATGAGCAGTTCTTC
cdr3_aa: CASSQSDRDEQFF

j_call: TRBJ2-5
v_call: TRBV20-1
clone_size: .
d_call: TRBD2
cdr3_nt: TGCAGTGCTCCCAGCGTCCCGGGGGGGGAGACCCAGTACTTC
cdr3_aa: CSAPSVPGGETQYF

j_call: TRBJ2-1
v_call: TRBV3-1
clone_size: few
d_call: .
cdr3_nt: TGTGCCAGCAGCCAAGTTTTCCCGGGACATGAGCAGTTCTTC
cdr3_aa: CASSQVFPGHEQFF

j_call: TRBJ1-1
v_call: TRBV6-5
clone_size: .
d_call: .
cdr3_nt: TGTGCCAGCAGAAGGGTAGGCGCTGAAGCTTTCTTT
cdr3_aa: CASRRVGAEAFF

j_call: TRBJ2-5
v_call: TRBV5-1
clone_size: many
d_call: TRBD1
cdr3_nt: TGCGCCAGCAGCTCCAGGGGGCGCGAAGAGACCCAGTACTTC
cdr3_aa: CASSSRGREETQYF

j_call: TRBJ2-7
v_call: TRBV6-5
clone_size: .
d_call: TRBD2
cdr3_nt: TGTGCCAGCAGCCGTACTAGCGGGAGTCAAACCTACGAGCAGTACTTC
cdr3_aa: CASSRTSGSQTYEQYF

j_call: TRBJ2-3
v_call: TRBV7-2
clone_size: many
d_call: TRBD2
cdr3_nt: TGTGCCAGCAGCTTAGGCGCGGGAGGGCGAGTAGATACGCAGTATTTT
cdr3_aa: CASSLGAGGRVDTQYF

j_call: TRBJ1-1
v_call: TRBV3-1
clone_size: few
d_call: .
cdr3_nt: TGTGCCAGCAGCCAAGGTGTTACTGAAGCTTTCTTT
cdr3_aa: CASSQGVTEAFF

j_call: TRBJ2-5
v_call: TRBV5-1
clone_size: few
d_call: .
cdr3_nt: TGCGCCAGCAGCTTGGAGGCGGGTGAGACCCAGTACTTC
cdr3_aa: CASSLEAGETQYF

j_call: TRBJ1-5
v_call: TRBV12-2
clone_size: .
d_call: .
cdr3_nt: TGTGCAAGTCGCTCATTATCCCATCAGCCCCAGCATTTT
cdr3_aa: CASRSLSHQPQHF

j_call: TRBJ2-1
v_call: TRBV5-1
clone_size: many
d_call: .
cdr3_nt: TGCGCCAGCAGCTTGGACACTGGCTCCTACAATGAGCAGTTCTTC
cdr3_aa: CASSLDTGSYNEQFF

j_call: TRBJ2-5
v_call: TRBV20-1
clone_size: .
d_call: TRBD2
cdr3_nt: TGCAGAGCGTGGAGCGGGGTCCAAGAGACCCAGTACTTC
cdr3_aa: CRAWSGVQETQYF

j_call: TRBJ2-4
v_call: TRBV19
clone_size: few
d_call: TRBD2
cdr3_nt: TGTGCCAGTAGTGGGACTAGGGATATTCAGTACTTC
cdr3_aa: CASSGTRDIQYF

j_call: TRBJ2-4
v_call: TRBV5-1
clone_size: few
d_call: .
cdr3_nt: TGCGCCAGCGGAGTCGACTCGACCCAAAACATTCAGTACTTC
cdr3_aa: CASGVDSTQNIQYF

j_call: TRBJ2-7
v_call: TRBV20-1
clone_size: many
d_call: .
cdr3_nt: TGCAGTGCTAGAGATCAAGAAATTGAGTACTTC
cdr3_aa: CSARDQEIEYF

j_call: TRBJ2-5
v_call: TRBV3-1
clone_size: .
d_call: .
cdr3_nt: TGTGCCAGCAGCCGTACGACTATGGTATACCAAGAGACCCAGTACTTC
cdr3_aa: CASSRTTMVYQETQYF

j_call: TRBJ2-1
v_call: TRBV7-9
clone_size: once
d_call: TRBD2
cdr3_nt: TGTGCCAGCAGCTTAGGACTAGCGGGAATCAATGAGCAGTTCTTC
cdr3_aa: CASSLGLAGINEQFF

j_call: TRBJ1-3
v_call: TRBV5-1
clone_size: .
d_call: .
cdr3_nt: TGCGCCAGCAGCTCACAAGGGACCTTTGGAAACACCATATATTTT
cdr3_aa: CASSSQGTFGNTIYF

j_call: TRBJ2-5
v_call: TRBV28
clone_size: few
d_call: .
cdr3_nt: TGTGCCAGCAGGCGCCGGGACGGACCTTGGGAGACCCAGTACTTC
cdr3_aa: CASRRRDGPWETQYF

j_call: TRBJ2-6
v_call: TRBV5-1
clone_size: few
d_call: .
cdr3_nt: TGCGCCAGCAGCTTGGATCGCAGCTCTGGGGCCAACGTCCTGACTTTC
cdr3_aa: CASSLDRSSGANVLTF

j_call: TRBJ2-3
v_call: TRBV2
clone_size: .
d_call: .
cdr3_nt: TGTGCCAGCAGTGGTCGGGAGCCGAATACGCAGTATTTT
cdr3_aa: CASSGREPNTQYF

j_call: TRBJ2-1
v_call: TRBV12-3/TRBV12-4
clone_size: .
d_call: TRBD1
cdr3_nt: TGTGCCAGCAACCCCGGGACAGGCCTAAAAGAGCAGTTCTTC
cdr3_aa: CASNPGTGLKEQFF

j_call: TRBJ1-1
v_call: TRBV7-9
clone_size: .
d_call: .
cdr3_nt: TGTGCCAGCAGCTCCCCCGGGAGGAACACTGAAGCTTTCTTT
cdr3_aa: CASSSPGRNTEAFF

j_call: TRBJ1-2
v_call: TRBV6-5
clone_size: .
d_call: .
cdr3_nt: TGTGCCAGCAGTTACTCTGGGGACTTCTATGGCTACACCTTC
cdr3_aa: CASSYSGDFYGYTF

j_call: TRBJ2-7
v_call: TRBV6-1
clone_size: .
d_call: .
cdr3_nt: TGTGCCAGCGGGGGAGCAGGTTTCTACGAGCAGTACTTC
cdr3_aa: CASGGAGFYEQYF

j_call: TRBJ2-7
v_call: TRBV28
clone_size: .
d_call: TRBD2
cdr3_nt: TGTGCCAGCATCCCGGGAGGTTCCTCCTACGAGCAGTACTTC
cdr3_aa: CASIPGGSSYEQYF

j_call: TRBJ2-5
v_call: TRBV9
clone_size: .
d_call: .
cdr3_nt: TGTGCCAGCAGCGTCCTCGGGAGCCAAGAGACCCAGTACTTC
cdr3_aa: CASSVLGSQETQYF

j_call: TRBJ2-5
v_call: TRBV12-3/TRBV12-4
clone_size: .
d_call: TRBD2
cdr3_nt: TGTGCCAGCAGGCAGTCGGGAGGAGGAGAGACCCAGTACTTC
cdr3_aa: CASRQSGGGETQYF